One and the same sample provided the 20 T cell receptor beta chains below, sequenced in a study of shared clonotypes between healthy human individuals (TCRdb year 2020). To prepare the library, the immunoSEQ multiplex PCR assay was applied. Not all clones reach the TCRdb copy of this immuneACCESS table, which keeps in-frame sequences only. Checked studies attribute under half of the gap to unresolved V genes and leave the rest unexplained. In all, the sample holds approximately 340,000 clones, and over 70% of those were seen once. The top ten clones comprise roughly 10% of the sample. Sample: memory CD4+ T cells sorted from blood. The cell subset or site label for this specimen denotes: CD45RA-negative fraction. These receptors were collected from a man aged 25-45 years in good health.

The V and J genes are TRBV19 and TRBJ2-5; D not resolved. V was pared by 3 bases and J by 3 bases, with 8 bases between. Germline lookup yields CDR1 LNHDA and CDR2 SQIVND (reference sequence). CDR3 length: 13 residues. CDR3 sequence reads: CASSISQKETQYF. The CDR3 nucleotides are TGTGCCAGTAGTATTAGTCAGAAAGAGACCCAGTACTTC. The full variable domain, its missing parts supplied by reference TRBV19 and TRBJ2-5, is DGGITQSPKYLFRKEGQNVTLSCEQNLNHDAMYWYRQDPGQGLRLIYYSQIVNDFQKGDIAEGYSVSREKKESFPLTVTSAQKNPTAFYLCASSISQKETQYFGPGTRLLVL.

The CDR3 coding sequence is TGTGCCAGCAGTTTGACGCGGTCTGCAGCTTTCTTT. It is translated as CASSLTRSAAFF. The chain uses TRBV28 and TRBJ1-1; no firm D call. CDR1 is MDHEN, CDR2 SYDVKM, per germline. V dropped 3 bases and J dropped 10 bases, with 12 bases sitting between them. The length of the CDR3 is 12 residues.

This sequence joins TRBV5-1 and TRBJ2-5; possibly TRBD1 for D (6 bases). Per the germline V gene, CDR1 is SGHRS and CDR2 is YFSETQ. V lost 4 bases, J lost 5 bases, and 18 bases lay in between. The CDR3 has 15 amino acids. DNA for the CDR3: TGCGCCAGCAGCGACACCGGGACAACCTGGGAGACCCAGTACTTC. Residues: CASSDTGTTWETQYF.

This clone was seen more than once but under ten times. This chain joins TRBV5-1 and TRBJ2-2; D is possibly TRBD1 or TRBD2 (5 bases each). Trimming took 4 bases from V and 5 from J, leaving 9 bases between them. This CDR3 has 13 amino acids. The germline V gene encodes CDR1 SGHRS and CDR2 YFSETQ. The chain's CDR3 is CASSAGTTGELFF. In nucleotides, the CDR3 is TGCGCCAGCAGCGCCGGGACGACCGGGGAGCTGTTTTTT.

The V call is TRBV30, the J call TRBJ2-2; weak D call: TRBD1 (5 bases). Germline CDR1 is GTSNPN and CDR2 is SVGIG (reference sequence). This CDR3 has 15 residues. V dropped 6 bases and J dropped 3 bases, with 17 bases sitting between them. CDR3 in DNA: TGTGCCTGCCATACAGGTTCCCTCGACACCGGGGAGCTGTTTTTT. Encoded protein: CACHTGSLDTGELFF.

The V gene is TRBV7-2, the J gene TRBJ2-2; no reliable D call. This CDR3 region has 14 residues. CDR1 is SGHTA, CDR2 FQGNSA, per germline. The germline V and J ends were trimmed by 5 bases and 5 bases, with 12 bases remaining between them. CDR3 amino acids: CASSPNRATGELFF. The CDR3 DNA reads TGTGCCAGCAGCCCAAACCGGGCGACCGGGGAGCTGTTTTTT.

The genes are TRBV11-2 and TRBJ1-2, with D unclear. Germline V lookup: CDR1 SGHAT, CDR2 FQNNGV. The CDR3 length is 12 residues. Trimming took 6 bases from V and 4 from J, leaving 9 bases between them. The CDR3 reads CASSRGGYGYTF. The CDR3 coding sequence is TGTGCCAGCAGTAGAGGCGGCTATGGCTACACCTTC.

The genes are TRBV7-2 and TRBJ2-2, with unresolved D. V dropped 4 bases and J dropped 6 bases, with 6 bases sitting between them. CDR3 length equals 12 residues. CDR1 and CDR2 (germline): SGHTA, FQGNSA. As DNA, the CDR3 is TGTGCCAGCAGCTGGGGATCCGGGGAGCTGTTTTTT. The encoded protein is CASSWGSGELFF.

This clone was observed a handful of times. The chain carries TRBV2 and TRBJ2-2; 8 bases are shared with TRBD2. V trimming: 10 bases; J trimming: 0 bases; junction bases outside the gene matches: 7. The CDR3 consists of 15 residues. Germline values: CDR1 SNHLY, CDR2 FYNNEI. CDR3 residues: CATWTGLANTGELFF. Written as DNA, the CDR3 is TGTGCCACCTGGACGGGACTAGCGAACACCGGGGAGCTGTTTTTT.

Only a few counts were recorded for this clone. This sequence joins TRBV10-1 and TRBJ1-3; the match to TRBD1 covers 7 bases. The V and J ends lost 7 bases and 3 bases, in that order; junction bases with no gene match: 6. This CDR3 contains 14 residues. Germline lookup yields CDR1 WNHNN and CDR2 SYGVQD (reference sequence). This CDR3 reads CASNDRAGGNTIYF. The CDR3 nucleotides read TGCGCCAGCAACGACAGGGCCGGTGGAAACACCATATATTTT.

The chain carries TRBV9 and TRBJ2-2; 9 bases map to TRBD1. The V segment lost 5 bases and the J segment 9 bases; nucleotides outside the gene matches: 14. The CDR3 is 16 residues long. Germline-derived CDR1 and CDR2 are SGDLS and YYNGEE. CDR3 loop: CASSTGGQGGVRELFF. The CDR3 nucleotides read TGTGCCAGCAGTACCGGGGGACAGGGAGGCGTGCGGGAGCTGTTTTTT.

The CDR3 sequence: CASSRRGRRQGEQYF. The DNA of the CDR3 is TGTGCCAGCAGTAGAAGGGGGCGCCGGCAAGGCGAGCAGTACTTC. The V and J genes are TRBV28 and TRBJ2-7; 7 nucleotides match TRBD1. The CDR3 sequence is 15 residues long. CDR1 is MDHEN, CDR2 SYDVKM, per germline. Losses at the gene ends were 5 bases for V and 6 bases for J; bases not matched to a gene: 13.

The V call is TRBV25-1, the J call TRBJ2-1; maybe TRBD2 (6 bases). The CDR3 contains 15 residues. CDR1 and CDR2 from the germline V gene are MGHDK and SYGVNS. V was pared by 4 bases and J by 3 bases, with 13 bases between. CDR3 protein: CASSAPGRVYNEQFF. CDR3 sequence (DNA): TGTGCCAGCAGTGCTCCCGGGAGAGTCTACAATGAGCAGTTCTTC.

This chain joins TRBV18 and TRBJ2-5; no definite D call. V was trimmed by 0 bases and J by 2 bases, leaving 10 bases between them. CDR1 and CDR2 from the germline V gene are KGHSH and LQKENI. The CDR3 has 15 residues. CDR3 residues: CASSPPDLGQETQYF. The CDR3 region has the DNA TGTGCCAGCTCACCACCGGATTTGGGACAAGAGACCCAGTACTTC.

The chain employs TRBV5-4 and TRBJ2-7, with D possibly matching TRBD2 (6 bases). Germline CDR1 SGHNT, CDR2 YYREEE (reference sequence). V shed 4 bases and J shed 1 base, with 12 bases lying between them. The CDR3 runs 14 residues. The DNA for the CDR3 is TGTGCCAGCAGCAACTGGGAGGTTTCCTACGAGCAGTACTTC. Its translation: CASSNWEVSYEQYF.

CDR3 sequence (DNA): TGTGCCAGCAGTCGATCCGGGATTACCTACGAGCAGTACTTC. It is translated as CASSRSGITYEQYF. The chain links TRBV28 to TRBJ2-7; D might be TRBD2 (5 bases). With 5 bases removed from V and 2 bases from J, the gap between germline ends came to 13 bases. CDR3 size: 14 residues. Germline CDR1 and CDR2: MDHEN and SYDVKM.

The rearrangement links TRBV19 to TRBJ1-1; 8 bases are shared with TRBD1. The germline V gene has CDR1 LNHDA and CDR2 SQIVND (reference sequence). Trimming took 4 bases from V and 11 from J; bases not matched to a gene: 12. The CDR3 spans 14 residues. The CDR3: CASSRQGRADLAFF. The DNA for the CDR3 is TGTGCCAGTAGTAGACAGGGGAGAGCTGACTTGGCTTTCTTT.

The V call is TRBV28, the J call TRBJ1-1; TRBD1 might be the D (5 bases). Trimming cost V 3 bases and J 6 bases, with 20 bases left between them. This CDR3 is built from 16 residues. Germline assignment: CDR1 MDHEN and CDR2 SYDVKM. Written as DNA, the CDR3 is TGTGCCAGCAGTTTTAGGGGCCTAGATGAAATCCCTGAAGCTTTCTTT. Protein: CASSFRGLDEIPEAFF.

A few counts support this clone. The V and J genes are TRBV6-1 and TRBJ1-4; D is perhaps TRBD1 (5 bases). The CDR3 is made up of 13 amino acids. Per germline, CDR1 MNHNS and CDR2 SASEGT. Deletions cut 8 bases from V and 8 bases from J, with 15 bases between. The CDR3 loop reads CASSPQGSEKLFF. The CDR3 coding sequence is TGTGCCAGCTCTCCTCAGGGAAGCGAAAAACTGTTTTTT.

J is TRBJ1-2 and V is TRBV19; 9 bases agree with TRBD1. Germline-derived CDR1 and CDR2 are LNHDA and SQIVND (reference sequence). The V segment lost 6 bases and the J segment 0 bases; nucleotides outside the gene matches: 5. The CDR3 runs to 15 residues. CDR3 in DNA: TGTGCCAGTAGACAACAGGGGGCTACTAACTATGGCTACACCTTC. It yields the protein CASRQQGATNYGYTF. The variable domain in full, completed from reference TRBV19 and TRBJ1-2, reads DGGITQSPKYLFRKEGQNVTLSCEQNLNHDAMYWYRQDPGQGLRLIYYSQIVNDFQKGDIAEGYSVSREKKESFPLTVTSAQKNPTAFYLCASRQQGATNYGYTFGSGTRLTVV.